This T cell receptor (beta chain) was captured in a study of regulatory T cells in long-lasting Graves disease. General study results and limits: Persistent disease exhibited a predilection for TRBV28, TRBJ1-2 and TRBJ2-5. Those with persistent disease had in common more public clonotypes (2,741) than new patients (more than 900).

For this clonotype: Its target is not known.

Regarding time point: newly diagnosed GD, antithyroid drugs for less than 3 months. RNA isolated from PBMCs was used to make the TCR library. Around 9 milliliters of peripheral blood were drawn into EDTA tubes. Investigators prepared the TCR beta libraries by applying iRepertoire HTBI primers and Arm-PCR of CDR3 regions. TCRdb re-derived calls from the multiplex PCR reads in MiXCR, one entry per CDR3 protein. The sample includes some 500,000 distinct CDR3 sequences, approximately 16% of them seen just once. V lost 8 bases to trimming and J lost 6 bases; unmatched junction nucleotides: 9. The CDR3 consists of 14 residues. The germline CDR1 and CDR2 sequences are SNHLY and FYNNEI. This sample was also put to use in a study of T cells in Graves' hyperthyroidism and ophthalmopathy. That work states: Calling Graves' hyperthyroidism stable meant ophthalmopathy did not progress within 18 months.

The source of this sequence is a middle-aged woman with Graves disease. The chain carries TRBV2 and TRBJ2-5, with TRBD2 matching 10 bases. The specimen comprised peripheral blood mononuclear cells (PBMCs), sampled at new diagnosis, from a patient treated with antithyroid drugs. In DNA form, the CDR3 reads TGTGCCAGCCAGCAGGTAGCGGGGGGTCAGACCCAGTACTTC. Translation: CASQQVAGGQTQYF.